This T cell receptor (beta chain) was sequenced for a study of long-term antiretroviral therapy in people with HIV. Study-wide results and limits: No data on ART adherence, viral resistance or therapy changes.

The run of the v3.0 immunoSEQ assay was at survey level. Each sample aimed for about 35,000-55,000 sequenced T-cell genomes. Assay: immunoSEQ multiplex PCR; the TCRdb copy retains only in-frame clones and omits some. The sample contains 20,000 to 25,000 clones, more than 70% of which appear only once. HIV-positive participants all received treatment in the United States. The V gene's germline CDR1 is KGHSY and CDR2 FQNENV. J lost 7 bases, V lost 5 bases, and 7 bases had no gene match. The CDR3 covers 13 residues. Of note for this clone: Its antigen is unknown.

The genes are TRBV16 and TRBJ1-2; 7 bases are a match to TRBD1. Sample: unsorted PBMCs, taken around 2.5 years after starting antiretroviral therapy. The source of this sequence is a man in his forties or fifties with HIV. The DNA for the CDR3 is TGTGCCAGCAGCTCAACAGGGGACGGTGGCTACACCTTC. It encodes CASSSTGDGGYTF. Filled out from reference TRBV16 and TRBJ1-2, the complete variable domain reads GEEVAQTPKHLVRGEGQKAKLYCAPIKGHSYVFWYQQVLKNEFKFLISFQNENVFDETGMPKERFSAKCLPNSPCSLEIQATKLEDSAVYFCASSSTGDGGYTFGSGTRLTVV.